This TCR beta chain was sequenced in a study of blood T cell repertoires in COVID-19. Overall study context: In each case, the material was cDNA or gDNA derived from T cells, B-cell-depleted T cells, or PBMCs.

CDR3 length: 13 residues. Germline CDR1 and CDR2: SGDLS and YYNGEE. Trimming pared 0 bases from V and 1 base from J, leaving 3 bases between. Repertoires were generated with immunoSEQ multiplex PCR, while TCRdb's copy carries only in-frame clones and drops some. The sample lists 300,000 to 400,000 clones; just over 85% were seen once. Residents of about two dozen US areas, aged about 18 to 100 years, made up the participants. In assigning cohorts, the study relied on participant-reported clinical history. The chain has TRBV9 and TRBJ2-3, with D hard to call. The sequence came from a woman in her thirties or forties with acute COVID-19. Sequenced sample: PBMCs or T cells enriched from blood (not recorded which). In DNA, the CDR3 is TGTGCCAGCAGCGTAGTCGGCACAGATACGCAGTATTTT. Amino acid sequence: CASSVVGTDTQYF.